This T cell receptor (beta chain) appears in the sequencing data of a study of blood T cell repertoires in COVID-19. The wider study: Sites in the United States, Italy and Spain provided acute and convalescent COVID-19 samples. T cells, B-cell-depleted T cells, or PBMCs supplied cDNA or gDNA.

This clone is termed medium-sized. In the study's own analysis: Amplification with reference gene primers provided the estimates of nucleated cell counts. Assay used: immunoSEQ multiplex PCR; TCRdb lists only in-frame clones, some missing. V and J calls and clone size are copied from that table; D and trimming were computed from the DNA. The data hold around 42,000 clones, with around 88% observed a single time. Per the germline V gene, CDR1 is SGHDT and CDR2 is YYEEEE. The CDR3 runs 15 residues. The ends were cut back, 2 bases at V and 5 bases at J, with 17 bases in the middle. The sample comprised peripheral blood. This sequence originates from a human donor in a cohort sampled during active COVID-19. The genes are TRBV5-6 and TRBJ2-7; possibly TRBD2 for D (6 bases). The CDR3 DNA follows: TGTGCCAGCAGCTTTGGCTTGGAGGGCATCGACGAGCAGTACTTC. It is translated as CASSFGLEGIDEQYF.